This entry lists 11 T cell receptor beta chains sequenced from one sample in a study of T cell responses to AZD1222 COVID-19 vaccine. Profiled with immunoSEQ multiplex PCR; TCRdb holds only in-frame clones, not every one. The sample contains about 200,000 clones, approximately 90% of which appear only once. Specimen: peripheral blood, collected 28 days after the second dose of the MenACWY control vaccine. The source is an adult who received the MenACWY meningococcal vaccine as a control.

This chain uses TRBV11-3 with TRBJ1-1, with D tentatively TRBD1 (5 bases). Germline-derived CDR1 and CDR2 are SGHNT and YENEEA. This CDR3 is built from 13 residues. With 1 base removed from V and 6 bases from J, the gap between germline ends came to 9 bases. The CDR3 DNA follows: TGTGCCAGCAGCTTAGGGGGGTGGGCTGAAGCTTTCTTT. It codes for CASSLGGWAEAFF. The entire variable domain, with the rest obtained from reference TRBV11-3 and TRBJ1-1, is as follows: EAGVVQSPRYKIIEKKQPVAFWCNPISGHNTLYWYLQNLGQGPELLIRYENEEAVDDSQLPKDRFSAERLKGVDSTLKIQPAELGDSAVYLCASSLGGWAEAFFGQGTRLTVV.

CDR3 nucleotides: TGTGCCAGCTCACCACAGGCGGGGAACACTGAAGCTTTCTTT. It is translated as CASSPQAGNTEAFF. J is TRBJ1-1 and V is TRBV18; D is uncertain. V shed 1 base and J shed 1 base, with 7 bases lying between them. Germline CDR1 reads KGHSH; CDR2 reads LQKENI. The CDR3 loop spans 14 amino acids.

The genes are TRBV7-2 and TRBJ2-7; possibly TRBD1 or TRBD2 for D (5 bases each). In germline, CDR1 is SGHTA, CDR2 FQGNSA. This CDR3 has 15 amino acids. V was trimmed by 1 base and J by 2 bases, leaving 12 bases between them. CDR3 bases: TGTGCCAGCAGCTTAGAAGGGACGGGTACCTACGAGCAGTACTTC. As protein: CASSLEGTGTYEQYF.

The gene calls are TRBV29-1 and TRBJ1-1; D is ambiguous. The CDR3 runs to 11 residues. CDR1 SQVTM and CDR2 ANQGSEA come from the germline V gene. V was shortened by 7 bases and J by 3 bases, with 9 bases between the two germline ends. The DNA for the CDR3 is TGCAGCGGAGACCGTGACACTGAAGCTTTCTTT. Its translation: CSGDRDTEAFF. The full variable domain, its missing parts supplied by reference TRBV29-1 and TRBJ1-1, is SAVISQKPSRDICQRGTSLTIQCQVDSQVTMMFWYRQQPGQSLTLIATANQGSEATYESGFVIDKFPISRPNLTFSTLTVSNMSPEDSSIYLCSGDRDTEAFFGQGTRLTVV.

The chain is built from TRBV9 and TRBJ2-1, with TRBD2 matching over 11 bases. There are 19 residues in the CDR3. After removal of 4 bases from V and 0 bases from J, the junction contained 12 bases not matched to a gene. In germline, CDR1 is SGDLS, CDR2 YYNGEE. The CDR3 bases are TGTGCCAGCAGCTTCAGAGGGGGGACTAGCGGAAGCTCCTACAATGAGCAGTTCTTC. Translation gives CASSFRGGTSGSSYNEQFF.

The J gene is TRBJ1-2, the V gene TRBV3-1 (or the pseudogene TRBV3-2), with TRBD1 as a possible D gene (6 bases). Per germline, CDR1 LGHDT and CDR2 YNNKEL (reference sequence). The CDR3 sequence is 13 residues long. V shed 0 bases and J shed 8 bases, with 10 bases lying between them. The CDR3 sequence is CASSQEGARGYTF. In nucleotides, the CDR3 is TGTGCCAGCAGCCAAGAGGGGGCGCGGGGCTACACCTTC.

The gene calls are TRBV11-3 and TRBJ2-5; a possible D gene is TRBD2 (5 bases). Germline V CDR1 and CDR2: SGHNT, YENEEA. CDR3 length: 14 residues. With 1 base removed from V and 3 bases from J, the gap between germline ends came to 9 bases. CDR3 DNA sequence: TGTGCCAGCAGCTTAGGCCTCGGGAAAGAGACCCAGTACTTC. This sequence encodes CASSLGLGKETQYF.

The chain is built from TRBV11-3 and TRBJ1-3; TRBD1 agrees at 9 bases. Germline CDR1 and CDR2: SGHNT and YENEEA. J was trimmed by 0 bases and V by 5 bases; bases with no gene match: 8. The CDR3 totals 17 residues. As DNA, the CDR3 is TGTGCCAGCAGCGGAGGGACAGGGCATCCCTCTGGAAACACCATATATTTT. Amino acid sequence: CASSGGTGHPSGNTIYF.

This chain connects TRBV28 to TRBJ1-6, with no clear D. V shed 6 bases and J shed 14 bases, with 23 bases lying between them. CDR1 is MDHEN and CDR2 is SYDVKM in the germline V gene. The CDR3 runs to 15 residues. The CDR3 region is CASRAPGPSSQALHF. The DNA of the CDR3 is TGTGCCAGCAGGGCTCCGGGCCCCTCATCCCAGGCCCTCCACTTT.

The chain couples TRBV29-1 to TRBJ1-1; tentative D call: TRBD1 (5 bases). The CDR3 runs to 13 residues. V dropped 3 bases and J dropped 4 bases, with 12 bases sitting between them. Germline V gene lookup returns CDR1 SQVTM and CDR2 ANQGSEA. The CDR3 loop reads CSVDLDGGTEAFF. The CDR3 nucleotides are TGCAGCGTTGATCTTGACGGGGGCACTGAAGCTTTCTTT.

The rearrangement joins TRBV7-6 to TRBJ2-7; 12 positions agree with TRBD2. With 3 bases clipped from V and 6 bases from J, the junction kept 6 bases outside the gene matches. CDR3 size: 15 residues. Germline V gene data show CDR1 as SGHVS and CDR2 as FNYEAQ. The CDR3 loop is CASSFTSGRSPEQYF. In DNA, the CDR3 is TGTGCCAGCAGCTTCACTAGCGGGAGGAGCCCCGAGCAGTACTTC.